These T cell receptor beta chains were read from a single sample in a study of T-cell reconstitution after alpha-beta-depleted transplantation in children. TCRdb used MiXCR to reprocess the PCR reads, holding one entry per CDR3 protein. The data hold about 640,000 distinct CDR3 sequences, with approximately 16% observed a single time. Sample: PBMCs from the stem cell graft donor, taken from the stem cell graft. These receptor sequences come from a human donor who donated a stem cell graft to a child with acute myeloid leukemia. Both conserved end residues are part of each CDR3.

j_call v_call cdr3_aa
TRBJ2-3 TRBV24-1 CATSDTGTSGGKDTQYF
TRBJ2-2 TRBV20-1 CSARDLASGGPNTGELFF
TRBJ2-4 TRBV5-5 CASSFSGDRIQYF
TRBJ1-2 TRBV12-3/TRBV12-4 CASSRPPHGTYGYTF
TRBJ1-3 TRBV20-1 CSARDNGHVTGNTIYF
TRBJ2-3 TRBV20-1 CSVASHTDTQYF
TRBJ2-2 TRBV7-6 CASIANTGELFF
TRBJ1-1 TRBV12-3/TRBV12-4 CASNGRDPNTEAFF
TRBJ2-5 TRBV7-2 CASSPFGGGGETQYF
TRBJ2-5 TRBV30 CAWRSAVAQETQYF
TRBJ2-5 TRBV27 CASSPWDREETQYF
TRBJ1-1 TRBV20-1 CSARGDRVARRPRNEAFF
TRBJ1-6 TRBV6-5 CASSSRDNSPLHF
TRBJ1-2 TRBV20-1 CSAQNRPGLSYGYTF
TRBJ2-2 TRBV30 CAWSRRATGELFF
TRBJ2-7 TRBV5-1 CASSDPGQGGWQYF
TRBJ1-5 TRBV6-1 CASSEEGGLQPQHF
TRBJ2-1 TRBV5-5 CASSVPGSLNEQFF
TRBJ2-1 TRBV7-9 CASDNNGRFRYNDQFF
TRBJ1-1 TRBV2 CASTFSGGRGTEAFF
TRBJ1-2 TRBV13 CASSLAVSYTF
TRBJ1-1 TRBV9 CASSLTTGTEAFF
TRBJ2-1 TRBV4-1 CASSPHPAEQFF
TRBJ1-1 TRBV29-1 CSVGGGGGTEAFF
TRBJ1-5 TRBV7-2 CASSSSDWYSNQPQHF
TRBJ2-2 TRBV20-1 CSAPAGGTLEANTGELFF
TRBJ2-3 TRBV6-2/TRBV6-3 CASSLGTSPSTDTQYF
TRBJ2-3 TRBV7-2 CASSEGPSDTQYF
TRBJ1-1 TRBV10-3 CAIKPGQGVTGEAFF
TRBJ2-2 TRBV7-2 CASSRSTGVNTGELFF
TRBJ1-6 TRBV5-1 CASSKGQVNSPLHF
TRBJ1-5 TRBV12-3/TRBV12-4 CASRTTGDLNQPQHF
TRBJ1-1 TRBV5-1 CASSSRGGGVTEAFF
TRBJ2-7 TRBV20-1 CSAQAGTPVSEQYF
TRBJ1-4 TRBV6-1 CASSRLGGVEATNEKLFF
TRBJ2-1 TRBV28 CASRGTASPYNEQFF